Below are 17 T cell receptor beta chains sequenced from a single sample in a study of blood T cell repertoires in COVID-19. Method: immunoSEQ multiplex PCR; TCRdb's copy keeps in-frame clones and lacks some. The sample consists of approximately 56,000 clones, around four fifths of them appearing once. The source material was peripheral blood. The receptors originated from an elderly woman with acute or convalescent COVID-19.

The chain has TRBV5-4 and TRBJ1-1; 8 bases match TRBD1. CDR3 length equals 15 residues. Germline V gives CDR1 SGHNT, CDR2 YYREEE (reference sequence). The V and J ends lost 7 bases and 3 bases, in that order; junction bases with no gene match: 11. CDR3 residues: CASLPDRGMDTEAFF. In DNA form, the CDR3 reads TGTGCCAGCCTTCCTGACAGGGGAATGGACACTGAAGCTTTCTTT.

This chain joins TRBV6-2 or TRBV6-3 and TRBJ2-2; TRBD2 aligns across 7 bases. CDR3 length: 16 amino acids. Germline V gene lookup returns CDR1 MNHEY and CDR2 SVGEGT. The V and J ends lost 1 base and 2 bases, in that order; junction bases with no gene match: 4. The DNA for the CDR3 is TGTGCCAGCAGTTACTTTGCGGGGGTAAACACCGGGGAGCTGTTTTTT. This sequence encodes CASSYFAGVNTGELFF.

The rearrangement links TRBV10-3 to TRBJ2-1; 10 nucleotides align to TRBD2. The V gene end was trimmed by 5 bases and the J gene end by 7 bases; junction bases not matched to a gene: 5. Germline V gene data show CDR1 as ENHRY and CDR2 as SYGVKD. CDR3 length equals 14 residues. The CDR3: CAISSAGGRNEQFF. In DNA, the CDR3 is TGTGCCATCAGTTCAGCGGGGGGGCGTAATGAGCAGTTCTTC.

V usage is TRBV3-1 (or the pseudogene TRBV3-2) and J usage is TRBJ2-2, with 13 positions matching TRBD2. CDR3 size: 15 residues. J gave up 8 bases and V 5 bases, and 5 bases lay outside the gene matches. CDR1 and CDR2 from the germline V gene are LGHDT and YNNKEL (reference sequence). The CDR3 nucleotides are TGTGCCAGCAGCTCGGGACTAGCGGGGTTTGGGGAGCTGTTTTTT. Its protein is CASSSGLAGFGELFF.

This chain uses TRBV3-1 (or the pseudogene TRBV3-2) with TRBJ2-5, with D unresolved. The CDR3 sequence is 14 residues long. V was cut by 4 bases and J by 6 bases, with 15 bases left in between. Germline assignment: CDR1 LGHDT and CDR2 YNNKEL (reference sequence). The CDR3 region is CASSLRSGLQTQYF. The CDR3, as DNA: TGTGCCAGCAGCCTGAGGTCCGGGTTACAGACCCAGTACTTC.

CDR3 residues: CASSLAGQGPNYGYTF. The DNA of the CDR3 is TGCGCCAGCAGCTTGGCGGGACAGGGGCCTAACTATGGCTACACCTTC. The chain carries TRBV5-1 and TRBJ1-2, with 10 bases fitting TRBD1. With V trimmed by 0 bases and J by 0 bases, 2 bases remained unmatched. CDR3 length equals 16 residues. Germline CDR1 is SGHRS and CDR2 is YFSETQ.

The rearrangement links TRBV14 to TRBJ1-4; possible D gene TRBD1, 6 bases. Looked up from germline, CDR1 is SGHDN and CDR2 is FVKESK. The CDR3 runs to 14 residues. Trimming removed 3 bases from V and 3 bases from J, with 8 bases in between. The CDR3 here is CASSQTGANEKLFF. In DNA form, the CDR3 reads TGTGCCAGCAGCCAGACAGGCGCTAATGAAAAACTGTTTTTT.

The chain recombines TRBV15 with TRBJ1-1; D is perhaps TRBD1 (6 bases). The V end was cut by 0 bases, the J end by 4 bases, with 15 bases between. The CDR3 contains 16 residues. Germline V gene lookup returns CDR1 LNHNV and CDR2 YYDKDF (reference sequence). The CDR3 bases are TGTGCCACCAGCAGAGATACAGGGTCGAAGGGCACTGAAGCTTTCTTT. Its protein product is CATSRDTGSKGTEAFF.

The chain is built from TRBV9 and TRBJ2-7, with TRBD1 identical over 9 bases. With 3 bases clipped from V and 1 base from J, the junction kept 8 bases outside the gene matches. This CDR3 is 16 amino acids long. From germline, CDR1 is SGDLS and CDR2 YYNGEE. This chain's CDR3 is CASSEGTGLNSYEQYF. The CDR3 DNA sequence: TGTGCCAGCAGCGAGGGGACAGGGTTGAATTCCTACGAGCAGTACTTC.

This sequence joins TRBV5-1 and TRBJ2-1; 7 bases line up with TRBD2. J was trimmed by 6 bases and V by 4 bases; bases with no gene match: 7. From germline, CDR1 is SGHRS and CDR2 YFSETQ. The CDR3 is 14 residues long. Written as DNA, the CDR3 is TGCGCCAGCAGCGGGGAACTAGCGACCAATGAGCAGTTCTTC. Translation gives CASSGELATNEQFF. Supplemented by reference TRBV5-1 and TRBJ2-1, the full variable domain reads KAGVTQTPRYLIKTRGQQVTLSCSPISGHRSVSWYQQTPGQGLQFLFEYFSETQRNKGNFPGRFSGRQFSNSRSEMNVSTLELGDSALYLCASSGELATNEQFFGPGTRLTVL.

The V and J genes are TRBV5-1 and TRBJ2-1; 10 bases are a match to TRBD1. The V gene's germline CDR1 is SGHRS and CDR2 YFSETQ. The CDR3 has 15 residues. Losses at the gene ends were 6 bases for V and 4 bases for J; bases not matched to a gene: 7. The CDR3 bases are TGCGCCAGCACCCGAGACAGGGGGCTTTACAATGAGCAGTTCTTC. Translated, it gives CASTRDRGLYNEQFF.

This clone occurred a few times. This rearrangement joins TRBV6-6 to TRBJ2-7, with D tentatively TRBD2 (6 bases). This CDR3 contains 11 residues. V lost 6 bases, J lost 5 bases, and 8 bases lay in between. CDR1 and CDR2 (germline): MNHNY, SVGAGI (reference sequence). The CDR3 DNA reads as TGTGCCAGCAGGTCGGGGGACGAGCAGTACTTC. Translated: CASRSGDEQYF.

DNA of the CDR3: TGTGCCAGCACATCGGACAGGGCCCACGAGCAGTACTTC. As protein: CASTSDRAHEQYF. The V call is TRBV6-5, the J call TRBJ2-7; 8 bases are shared with TRBD1. The V and J ends lost 7 bases and 5 bases, in that order; junction bases with no gene match: 7. Germline V gene lookup returns CDR1 MNHEY and CDR2 SVGAGI. The CDR3 runs to 13 residues.

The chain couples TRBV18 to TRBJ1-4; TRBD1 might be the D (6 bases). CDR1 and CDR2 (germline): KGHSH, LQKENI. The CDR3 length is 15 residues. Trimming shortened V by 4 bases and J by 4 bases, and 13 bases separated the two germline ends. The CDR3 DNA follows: TGTGCCAGCTCACGGACAGAAGAAATTAATGAAAAACTGTTTTTT. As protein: CASSRTEEINEKLFF.

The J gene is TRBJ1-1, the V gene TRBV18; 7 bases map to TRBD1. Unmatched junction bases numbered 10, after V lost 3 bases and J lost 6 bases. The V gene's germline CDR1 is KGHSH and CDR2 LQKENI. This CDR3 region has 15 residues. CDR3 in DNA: TGTGCCAGCTCACCCCGAGACAGGGTGGTGGCTGAAGCTTTCTTT. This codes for CASSPRDRVVAEAFF.

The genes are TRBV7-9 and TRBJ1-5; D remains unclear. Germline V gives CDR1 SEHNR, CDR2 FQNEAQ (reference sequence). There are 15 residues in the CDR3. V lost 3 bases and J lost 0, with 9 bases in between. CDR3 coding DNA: TGTGCCAGCAGCTTGGCAGGTCCTAGCAATCAGCCCCAGCATTTT. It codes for CASSLAGPSNQPQHF.

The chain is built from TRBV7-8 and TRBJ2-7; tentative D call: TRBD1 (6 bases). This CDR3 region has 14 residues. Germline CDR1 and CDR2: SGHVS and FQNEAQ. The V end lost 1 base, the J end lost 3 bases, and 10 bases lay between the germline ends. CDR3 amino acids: CASSLEGQSYEQYF. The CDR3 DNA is TGTGCCAGCAGCTTAGAAGGACAGAGCTACGAGCAGTACTTC.